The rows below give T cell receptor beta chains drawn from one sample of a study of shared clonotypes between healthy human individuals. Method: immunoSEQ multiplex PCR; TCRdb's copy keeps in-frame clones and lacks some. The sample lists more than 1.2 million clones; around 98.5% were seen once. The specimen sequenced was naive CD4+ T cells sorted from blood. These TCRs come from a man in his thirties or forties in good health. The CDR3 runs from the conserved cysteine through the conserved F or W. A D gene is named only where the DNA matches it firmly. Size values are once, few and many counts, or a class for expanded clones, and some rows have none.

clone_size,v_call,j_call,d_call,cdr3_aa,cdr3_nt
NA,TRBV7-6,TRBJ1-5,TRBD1,CASSPGTGGGLGNQPQHF,TGTGCCAGCAGTCCCGGGACAGGGGGAGGGTTGGGCAATCAGCCCCAGCATTTT
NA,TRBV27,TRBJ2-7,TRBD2,CASRAGTTIYEQYF,TGTGCCAGCAGGGCGGGGACTACCATTTACGAGCAGTACTTC
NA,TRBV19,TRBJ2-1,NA,CASSTRWGGGPWNEQFF,TGTGCCAGTAGTACTCGATGGGGCGGGGGCCCTTGGAATGAGCAGTTCTTC
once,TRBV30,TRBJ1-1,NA,CAWSARGNTEAFF,TGTGCCTGGAGCGCACGGGGGAACACTGAAGCTTTCTTT
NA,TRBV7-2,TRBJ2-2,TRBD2,CASSPVAGGYTGELFF,TGTGCCAGCAGCCCCGTAGCGGGAGGGTACACCGGGGAGCTGTTTTTT
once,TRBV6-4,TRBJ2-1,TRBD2,CASSVASGAAYNEQFF,TGTGCCAGCAGTGTGGCTAGCGGGGCGGCCTACAATGAGCAGTTCTTC
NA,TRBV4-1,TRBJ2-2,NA,CASSQLGGLNTGELFF,TGCGCCAGCAGCCAACTTGGCGGGCTGAACACCGGGGAGCTGTTTTTT
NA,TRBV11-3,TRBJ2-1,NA,CASSLDLRTAGWIF,TGTGCCAGCAGCTTAGATCTGCGGACGGCGGGATGGATCTTC
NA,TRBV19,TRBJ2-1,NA,CASSVTDYNEQFF,TGTGCCAGTAGTGTGACAGATTACAATGAGCAGTTCTTC
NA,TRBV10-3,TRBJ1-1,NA,CAIQLSMNTEAFF,TGTGCCATCCAGCTCTCGATGAACACTGAAGCTTTCTTT
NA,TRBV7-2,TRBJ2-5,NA,CASSRPGGETQYF,TGTGCCAGCAGCCGCCCCGGGGGAGAGACCCAGTACTTC
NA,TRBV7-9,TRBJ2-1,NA,CASSLVMSVFF,TGTGCCAGCAGCTTAGTAATGTCCGTGTTCTTC
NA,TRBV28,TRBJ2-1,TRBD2,CASSRSGTSGYNEQFF,TGTGCCAGCAGTAGATCCGGGACTAGCGGTTACAATGAGCAGTTCTTC
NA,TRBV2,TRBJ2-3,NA,CASGAESTDTQYF,TGTGCCAGCGGGGCCGAGAGCACAGATACGCAGTATTTT
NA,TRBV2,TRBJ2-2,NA,CASSDQGPANTGELFF,TGTGCCAGCAGTGATCAGGGGCCGGCGAACACCGGGGAGCTGTTTTTT
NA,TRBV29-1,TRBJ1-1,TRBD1,CSVEVGGRGLSEAFF,TGCAGCGTTGAGGTTGGGGGCAGGGGGCTTTCTGAAGCTTTCTTT
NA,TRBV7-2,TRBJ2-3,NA,CASSSDQTNTQYF,TGTGCCAGCAGTTCCGACCAGACAAATACGCAGTATTTT
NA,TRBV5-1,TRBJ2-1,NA,CASSLADTVYNEQFF,TGCGCCAGCAGCTTGGCGGACACCGTCTACAATGAGCAGTTCTTC
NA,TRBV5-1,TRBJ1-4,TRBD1,CASSLQGASEKLFF,TGCGCCAGCAGCTTGCAGGGGGCATCTGAAAAACTGTTTTTT
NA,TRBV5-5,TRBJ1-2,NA,CASSLTGRGYTF,TGTGCCAGCAGCTTGACAGGGCGCGGCTACACCTTC
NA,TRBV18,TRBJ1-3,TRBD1,CASSRRQGSGNTIYF,TGTGCCAGCTCGAGGAGACAGGGTTCTGGAAACACCATATATTTT
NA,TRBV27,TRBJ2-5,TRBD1,CASSTGEETQYF,TGTGCCAGCAGTACAGGGGAAGAGACCCAGTACTTC
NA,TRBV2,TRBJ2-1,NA,CASNSGRLAINEQFF,TGTGCCAGCAATTCAGGCCGGCTAGCAATCAATGAGCAGTTCTTC